The 9 T cell receptor beta chains in this list originate from one sample, sequenced in a study of blood T cell repertoires in COVID-19. Sequencing was performed with immunoSEQ multiplex PCR; in TCRdb, only in-frame clones are kept and a portion is missing. The table lists some 220,000 clones, 75% to 85% of them singletons. The sequencing sample was made of peripheral blood. The receptors originated from a man in his fifties with COVID-19, enrolled during active disease.

This sequence joins TRBV7-3 and TRBJ2-5, with 9 nucleotides matching TRBD2. Trimming took 5 bases from V and 5 from J; bases not matched to a gene: 9. There are 15 residues in the CDR3. Per germline, CDR1 SGHTA and CDR2 FQGTGA. CDR3 amino acids: CASSKVAGAQETQYF. The CDR3 DNA follows: TGTGCCAGCAGCAAGGTAGCGGGGGCCCAGGAGACCCAGTACTTC.

This clone is a singleton in its sample. The chain uses TRBV27 and TRBJ2-1, with 11 nucleotides matching TRBD1. This CDR3 has 17 residues. V lost 5 bases and J lost 7; bases outside the gene matches: 13. Per the germline V gene, CDR1 is MNHEY and CDR2 is SMNVEV (reference sequence). The CDR3 nucleotides read TGTGCCAGCAGTCCCCATTCCGGGACAGGGGGGTTGAATGAGCAGTTCTTC. Its protein is CASSPHSGTGGLNEQFF.

The chain joins TRBV11-2 to TRBJ1-6; D is unresolved. The CDR3 contains 13 residues. V was clipped by 5 bases and J by 11 bases, with 13 bases between them. CDR1 and CDR2 from the germline V gene are SGHAT and FQNNGV. CDR3 DNA sequence: TGTGCCAGCAGCCGCGGGCCCAACGCACCCCTCCACTTT. It codes for CASSRGPNAPLHF.

This chain joins TRBV7-2 and TRBJ2-2; 10 bases line up with TRBD2. This CDR3 has 16 residues. Per the germline V gene, CDR1 is SGHTA and CDR2 is FQGNSA. The V and J ends lost 4 bases and 4 bases, in that order; junction bases with no gene match: 6. As DNA, the CDR3 is TGTGCCAGCAGCTCTCTAGCGGGGGATATCACCGGGGAGCTGTTTTTT. As protein: CASSSLAGDITGELFF.

This chain links TRBV21-1 with TRBJ2-1; TRBD2, as called in the table, went unchecked against the DNA. TRBV21-1 is a documented pseudogene. This CDR3 comprises 18 residues. CDR3 in DNA: TGTGCCAGCACTCACTCTAGCGGGGGGGCGGAGTCCTACAATGAGCAGTTCTTC. Residues: CASTHSSGGAESYNEQFF.

This clone was seen once. The V and J genes are TRBV7-6 and TRBJ2-7, with 7 bases identical to TRBD2. V gave up 0 bases and J gave up 2 bases; unmatched junction bases: 7. CDR3 length equals 16 residues. Germline CDR1 and CDR2: SGHVS and FNYEAQ. As DNA, the CDR3 is TGTGCCAGCAGCTTAGCGCTGGGAGGGCTCCCCTACGAGCAGTACTTC. Translating gives CASSLALGGLPYEQYF.

This clone occurred once. V is TRBV25-1 and J is TRBJ1-2; D is possibly TRBD1 (5 bases). CDR1 is MGHDK and CDR2 is SYGVNS in the germline V gene. Between the trimmed V and J ends, which lost 10 bases and 2 bases, there was a span of 11 bases. There are 12 residues in the CDR3. CDR3 nucleotide sequence: TGTGCCACCTGGGACTTGAACTATGGCTACACCTTC. It is translated as CATWDLNYGYTF.

The chain is built from TRBV19 and TRBJ1-2; 8 positions agree with TRBD1. This CDR3 contains 17 residues. Per germline, CDR1 LNHDA and CDR2 SQIVND (reference sequence). The junction had 16 bases not matched to a gene; V was cut back by 6 bases and J by 4 bases. The CDR3 coding sequence is TGTGCCAGTAGCAAACGGGACAGGCAATTAATGGGCTATGGCTACACCTTC. Translated: CASSKRDRQLMGYGYTF.

V usage is TRBV5-6 and J usage is TRBJ1-5; the match to TRBD1 covers 9 bases. The CDR3 extends over 16 amino acids. Germline-derived CDR1 and CDR2 are SGHDT and YYEEEE. The junction had 4 bases not matched to a gene; V was cut back by 0 bases and J by 3 bases. CDR3 DNA sequence: TGTGCCAGCAGCTTGGCCGGGACAGGGTACAATCAGCCCCAGCATTTT. Translating it yields CASSLAGTGYNQPQHF.